The T cell receptor beta chain described here comes from a study of T-cell memory formation after mild COVID-19. Libraries for TCRalpha and TCRbeta carried sample barcodes and unique molecular identifiers via 5'RACE. Via MiXCR, TCRdb re-called the 5' RACE reads, giving one row per CDR3 protein. The sample records under 300,000 distinct CDR3 sequences, 8% to 9% being singletons. This clonotype has just a few counts. The sequence came from a man aged 18 to 30 who had mild COVID-19 (a few samples of this study predate the infection). Cell type and time point are not known. The sequenced sample was PBMCs or a T cell subset sorted from them (not recorded which).

This CDR3 is CASSQEYWGNQPQHF. CDR3 coding DNA: TGCGCCAGCAGCCAAGAATACTGGGGGAACCAGCCCCAGCATTTT. V usage is TRBV4-3 and J usage is TRBJ1-5, with D possibly matching TRBD1 (5 bases). Trimming cost V 0 bases and J 7 bases, with 13 bases left between them. This CDR3 is built from 15 residues. Per the germline V gene, CDR1 is LGHNA and CDR2 is YSLEER.